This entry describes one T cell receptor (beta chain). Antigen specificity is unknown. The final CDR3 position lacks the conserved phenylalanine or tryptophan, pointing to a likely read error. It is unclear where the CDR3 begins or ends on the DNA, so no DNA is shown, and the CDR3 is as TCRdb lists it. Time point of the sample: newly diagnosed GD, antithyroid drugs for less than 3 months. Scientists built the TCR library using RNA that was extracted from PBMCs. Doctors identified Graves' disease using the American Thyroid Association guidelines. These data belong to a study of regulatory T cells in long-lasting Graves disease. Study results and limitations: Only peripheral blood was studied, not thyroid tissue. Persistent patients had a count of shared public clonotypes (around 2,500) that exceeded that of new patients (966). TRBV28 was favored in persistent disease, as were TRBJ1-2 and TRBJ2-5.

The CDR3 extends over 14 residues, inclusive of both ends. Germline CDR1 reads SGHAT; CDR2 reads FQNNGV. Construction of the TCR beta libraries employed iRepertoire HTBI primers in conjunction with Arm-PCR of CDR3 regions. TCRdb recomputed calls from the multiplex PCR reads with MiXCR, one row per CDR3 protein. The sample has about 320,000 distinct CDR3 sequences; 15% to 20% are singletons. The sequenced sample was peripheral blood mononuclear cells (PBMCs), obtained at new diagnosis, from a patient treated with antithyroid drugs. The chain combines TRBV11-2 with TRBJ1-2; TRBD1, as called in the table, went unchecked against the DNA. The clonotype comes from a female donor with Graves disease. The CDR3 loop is CASSLVGENYGYNL.